The rows below give T cell receptor beta chains drawn from one sample of a study of chronic HIV infection and antiretroviral therapy. TCRdb processed the 5' RACE reads anew with MiXCR; each CDR3 protein has one entry. This sample has roughly 48,000 distinct CDR3 sequences, with 15% to 20% found just once. Sequencing was done on a sample of peripheral blood. These receptors all stem from an adult who had HIV and had not received antiretroviral therapy, or was an uninfected healthy control (not recorded which). Each CDR3 is given with its conserved first and last residue. A D gene is named only where the DNA matches it firmly. Only some rows state a clone size, as once, few, many or a class for expanded clones.

-,TRBV20-1,-,TRBJ1-1,TGCAGTGCCCTAGAGGGAAACACTGAAGCTTTCTTT,CSALEGNTEAFF
once,TRBV4-1,-,TRBJ1-1,TGCGCCATCAGCCAAGTGCCTCAAGACCCCCTTTTGAACACTGAAGCTTTCTTT,CAISQVPQDPLLNTEAFF
-,TRBV7-2,-,TRBJ2-1,TGTGCCAGCAGCCCGAGAAATGAGCAGTTCTTC,CASSPRNEQFF
few,TRBV5-1,TRBD2,TRBJ2-3,TGCGCCAGCAGCTTGGGGTTACTAGCGGGAGGAACAGATACGCAGTATTTT,CASSLGLLAGGTDTQYF
-,TRBV7-3,TRBD2,TRBJ2-7,TGTGCCAGCAGCTGGACTAGCGGGAGTTTGAACGAGCAGTACTTC,CASSWTSGSLNEQYF
-,TRBV5-6,TRBD1,TRBJ2-1,TGTGCCAGCAGACCGGGACAGGGATTTTTTTGGGAGCAGTTCTTC,CASRPGQGFFWEQFF
-,TRBV28,TRBD2,TRBJ2-7,TGTGCCAGCAGCCCCTCTAGCGGGAGCGGGTGGTCCTACGAGCAGTACTTC,CASSPSSGSGWSYEQYF
few,TRBV29-1,TRBD1,TRBJ1-2,TGCAGCGTTGGACAGGGGACCTATGGCTACACCTTC,CSVGQGTYGYTF
few,TRBV28,-,TRBJ2-4,TGTGCCAGCAGTTTTGGGCAGGGGGCCAAAAACATTCAGTACTTC,CASSFGQGAKNIQYF
few,TRBV28,-,TRBJ1-5,TGTGCCAGCAAGCTCGAGGGGTTTCAGCCCCAGCATTTT,CASKLEGFQPQHF
few,TRBV28,TRBD2,TRBJ2-7,TGTGCCAGCAGTTTAGGTACTAGCGGGAGGGCCGGGTACGAGCAGTACTTC,CASSLGTSGRAGYEQYF
-,TRBV28,-,TRBJ1-5,TGTGCCAGCAGTCCCCGAGGGGGAGGCAATCAGCCCCAGCATTTT,CASSPRGGGNQPQHF
-,TRBV28,TRBD1,TRBJ1-4,TGTGCCAGCAGAGACTCCGGGACAGGGAGGGAATATGGTGAAAAACTGTTTTTT,CASRDSGTGREYGEKLFF
-,TRBV7-2,-,TRBJ2-3,TGTGCCAGCAGCTCGCCCTGGACTAGCACAGATACGCAGTATTTT,CASSSPWTSTDTQYF